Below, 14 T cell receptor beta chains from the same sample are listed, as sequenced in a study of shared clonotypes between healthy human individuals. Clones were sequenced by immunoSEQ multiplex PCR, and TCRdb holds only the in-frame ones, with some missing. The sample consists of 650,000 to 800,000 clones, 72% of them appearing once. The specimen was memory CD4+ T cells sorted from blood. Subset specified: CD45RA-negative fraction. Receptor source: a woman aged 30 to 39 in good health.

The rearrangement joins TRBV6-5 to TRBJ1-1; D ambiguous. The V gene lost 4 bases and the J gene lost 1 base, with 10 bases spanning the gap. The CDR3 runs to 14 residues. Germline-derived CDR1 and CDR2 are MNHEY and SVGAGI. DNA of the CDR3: TGTGCCAGCAGTTCCGGGCCGGGGAACACTGAAGCTTTCTTT. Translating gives CASSSGPGNTEAFF.

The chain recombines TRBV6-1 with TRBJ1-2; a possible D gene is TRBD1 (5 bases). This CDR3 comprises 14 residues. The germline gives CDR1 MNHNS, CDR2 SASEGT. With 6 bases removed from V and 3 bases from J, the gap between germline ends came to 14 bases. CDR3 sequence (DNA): TGTGCCAGCAGCATCAGGGATCGGGACTATGGCTACACCTTC. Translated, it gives CASSIRDRDYGYTF.

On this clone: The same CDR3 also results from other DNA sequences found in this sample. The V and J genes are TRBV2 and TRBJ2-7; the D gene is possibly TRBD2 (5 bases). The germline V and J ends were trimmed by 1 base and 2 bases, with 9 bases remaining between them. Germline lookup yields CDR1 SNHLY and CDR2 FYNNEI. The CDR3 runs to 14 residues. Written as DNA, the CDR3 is TGTGCCAGCAGTGAAGATCGAGGGACCTACGAGCAGTACTTC. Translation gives CASSEDRGTYEQYF.

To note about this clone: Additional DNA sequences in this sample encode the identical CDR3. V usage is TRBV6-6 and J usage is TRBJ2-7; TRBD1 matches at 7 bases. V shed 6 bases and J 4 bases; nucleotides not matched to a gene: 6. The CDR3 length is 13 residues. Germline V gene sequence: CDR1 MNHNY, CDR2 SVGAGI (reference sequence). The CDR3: CASRRDSRYEQYF. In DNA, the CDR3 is TGTGCCAGCAGACGGGACAGCCGGTACGAGCAGTACTTC.

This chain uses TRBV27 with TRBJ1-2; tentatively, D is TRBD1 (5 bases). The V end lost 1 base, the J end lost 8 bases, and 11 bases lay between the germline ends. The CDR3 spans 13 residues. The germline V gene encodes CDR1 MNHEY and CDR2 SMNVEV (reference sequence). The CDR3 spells CASSLLPGRGYTF. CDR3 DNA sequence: TGTGCCAGCAGTTTATTGCCAGGGCGCGGCTACACCTTC.

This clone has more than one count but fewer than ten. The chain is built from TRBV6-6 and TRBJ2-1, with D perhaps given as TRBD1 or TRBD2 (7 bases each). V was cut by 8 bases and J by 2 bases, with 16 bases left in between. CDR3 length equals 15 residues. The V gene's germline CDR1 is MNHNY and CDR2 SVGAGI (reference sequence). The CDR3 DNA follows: TGTGCCAGCTCAGGGGGGGTCGGGACCTACAATGAGCAGTTCTTC. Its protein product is CASSGGVGTYNEQFF.

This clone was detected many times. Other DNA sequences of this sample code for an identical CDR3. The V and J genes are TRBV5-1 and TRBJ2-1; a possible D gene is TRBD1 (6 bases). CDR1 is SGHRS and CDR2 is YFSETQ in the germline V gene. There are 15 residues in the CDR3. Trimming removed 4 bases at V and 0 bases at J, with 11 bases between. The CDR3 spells CASSPDRSSYNEQFF. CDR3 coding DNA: TGCGCCAGCAGCCCTGACAGGAGCTCCTACAATGAGCAGTTCTTC.

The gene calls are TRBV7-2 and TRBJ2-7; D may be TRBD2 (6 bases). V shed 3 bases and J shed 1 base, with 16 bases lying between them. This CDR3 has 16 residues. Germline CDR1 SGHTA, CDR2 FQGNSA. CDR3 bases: TGTGCCAGCAGCTTCGATCCCCCGGGAGTATCCTACGAGCAGTACTTC. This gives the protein CASSFDPPGVSYEQYF.

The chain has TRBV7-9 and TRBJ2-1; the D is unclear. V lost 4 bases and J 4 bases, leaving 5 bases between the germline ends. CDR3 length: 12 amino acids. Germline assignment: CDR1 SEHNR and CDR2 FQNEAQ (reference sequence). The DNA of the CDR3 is TGTGCCAGCAGCTATGGGTACAATGAGCAGTTCTTC. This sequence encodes CASSYGYNEQFF.

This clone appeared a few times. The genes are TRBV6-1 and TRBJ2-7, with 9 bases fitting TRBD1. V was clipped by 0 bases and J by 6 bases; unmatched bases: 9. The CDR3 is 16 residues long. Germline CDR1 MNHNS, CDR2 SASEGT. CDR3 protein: CASSEAGTGRLSEQYF. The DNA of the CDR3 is TGTGCCAGCAGTGAAGCGGGGACAGGGCGCTTATCCGAGCAGTACTTC.

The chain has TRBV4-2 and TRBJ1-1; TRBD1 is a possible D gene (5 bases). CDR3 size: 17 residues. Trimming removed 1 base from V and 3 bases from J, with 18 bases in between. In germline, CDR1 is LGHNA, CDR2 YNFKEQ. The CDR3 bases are TGTGCCAGCAGCCAAGGGGGACCCCAGGGTAAGGACACTGAAGCTTTCTTT. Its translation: CASSQGGPQGKDTEAFF.

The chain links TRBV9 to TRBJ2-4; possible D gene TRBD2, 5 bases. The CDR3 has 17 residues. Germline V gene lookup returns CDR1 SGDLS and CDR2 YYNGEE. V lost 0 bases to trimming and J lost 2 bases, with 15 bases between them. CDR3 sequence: CASSVAGGFQTKNIQYF. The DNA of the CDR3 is TGTGCCAGCAGCGTAGCAGGCGGGTTTCAAACCAAAAACATTCAGTACTTC.

The chain's CDR3 is CASSPWTGTNDYGYTF. CDR3 DNA sequence: TGTGCCAGCAGCCCGTGGACAGGGACTAACGACTATGGCTACACCTTC. J is TRBJ1-2 and V is TRBV7-2; TRBD1 aligns across 8 bases. The CDR3 is made up of 16 amino acids. The ends lost 5 bases at V and 3 bases at J; junction bases unmatched: 11. CDR1 is SGHTA, CDR2 FQGNSA, per germline.

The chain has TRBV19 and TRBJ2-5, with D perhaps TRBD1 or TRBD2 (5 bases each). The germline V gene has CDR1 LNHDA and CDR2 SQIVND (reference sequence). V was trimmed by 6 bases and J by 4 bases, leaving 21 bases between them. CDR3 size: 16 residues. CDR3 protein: CASRSTRDGSRETQYF. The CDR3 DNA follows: TGTGCCAGTAGATCAACACGGGACGGAAGTCGAGAGACCCAGTACTTC.